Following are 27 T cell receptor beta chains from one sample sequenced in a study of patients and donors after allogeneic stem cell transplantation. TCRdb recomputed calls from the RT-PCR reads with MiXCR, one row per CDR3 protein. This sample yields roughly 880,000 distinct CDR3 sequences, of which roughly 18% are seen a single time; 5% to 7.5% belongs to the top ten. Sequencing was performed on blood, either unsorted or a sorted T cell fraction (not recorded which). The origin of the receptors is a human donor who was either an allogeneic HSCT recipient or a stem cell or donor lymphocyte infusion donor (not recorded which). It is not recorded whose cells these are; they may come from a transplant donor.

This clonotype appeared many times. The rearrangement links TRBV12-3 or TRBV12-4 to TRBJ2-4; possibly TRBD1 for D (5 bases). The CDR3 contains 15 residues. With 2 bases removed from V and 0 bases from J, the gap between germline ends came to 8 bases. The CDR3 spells CASSLQGLAKNIQYF. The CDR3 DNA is TGTGCCAGCAGTTTACAGGGTCTAGCCAAAAACATTCAGTACTTC.

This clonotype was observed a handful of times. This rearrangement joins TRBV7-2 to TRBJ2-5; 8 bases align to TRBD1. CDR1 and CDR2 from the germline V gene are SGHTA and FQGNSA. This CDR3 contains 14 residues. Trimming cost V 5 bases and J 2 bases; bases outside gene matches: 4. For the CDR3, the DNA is TGTGCCAGCAGCGCCTACAGGGGGCAAGAGACCCAGTACTTC. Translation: CASSAYRGQETQYF. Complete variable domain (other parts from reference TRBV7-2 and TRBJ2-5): GAGVSQSPSNKVTEKGKDVELRCDPISGHTALYWYRQSLGQGLEFLIYFQGNSAPDKSGLPSDRFSAERTGGSVSTLTIQRTQQEDSAVYLCASSAYRGQETQYFGPGTRLLVL.

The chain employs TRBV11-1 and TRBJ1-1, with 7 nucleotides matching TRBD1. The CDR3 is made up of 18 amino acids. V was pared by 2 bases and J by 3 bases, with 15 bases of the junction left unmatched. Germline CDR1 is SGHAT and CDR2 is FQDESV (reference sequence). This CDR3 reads CASSLFRRLQGKDTEAFF. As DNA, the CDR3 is TGTGCCAGCAGCTTATTTCGTCGGCTACAGGGGAAGGACACTGAAGCTTTCTTT.

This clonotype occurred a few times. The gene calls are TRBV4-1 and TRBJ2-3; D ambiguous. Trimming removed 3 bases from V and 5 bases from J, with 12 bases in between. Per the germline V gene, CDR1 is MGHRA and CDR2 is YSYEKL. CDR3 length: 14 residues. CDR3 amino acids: CASSHLLSEDTQYF. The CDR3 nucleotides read TGCGCCAGCAGCCACCTCCTCTCGGAAGATACGCAGTATTTT.

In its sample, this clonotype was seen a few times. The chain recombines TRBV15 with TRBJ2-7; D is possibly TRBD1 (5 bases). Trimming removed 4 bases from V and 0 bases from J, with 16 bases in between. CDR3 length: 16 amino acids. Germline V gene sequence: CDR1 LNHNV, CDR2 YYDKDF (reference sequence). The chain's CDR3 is CATSKPRVGSSYEQYF. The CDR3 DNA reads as TGTGCCACCAGCAAACCCAGGGTTGGAAGCTCCTACGAGCAGTACTTC.

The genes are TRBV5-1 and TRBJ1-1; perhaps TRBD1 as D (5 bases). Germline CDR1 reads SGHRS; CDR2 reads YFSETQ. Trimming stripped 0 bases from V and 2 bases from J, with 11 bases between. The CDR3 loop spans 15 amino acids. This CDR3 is CASSLGKGPNTEAFF. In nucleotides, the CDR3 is TGCGCCAGCAGCTTGGGAAAGGGACCAAACACTGAAGCTTTCTTT.

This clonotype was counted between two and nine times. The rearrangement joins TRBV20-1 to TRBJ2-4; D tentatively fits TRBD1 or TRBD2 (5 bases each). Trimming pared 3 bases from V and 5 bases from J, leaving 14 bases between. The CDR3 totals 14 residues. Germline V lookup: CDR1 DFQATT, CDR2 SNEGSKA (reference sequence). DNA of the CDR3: TGCAGTGCTAGTCTGGGGACCGCAGAAAACATTCAGTACTTC. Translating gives CSASLGTAENIQYF.

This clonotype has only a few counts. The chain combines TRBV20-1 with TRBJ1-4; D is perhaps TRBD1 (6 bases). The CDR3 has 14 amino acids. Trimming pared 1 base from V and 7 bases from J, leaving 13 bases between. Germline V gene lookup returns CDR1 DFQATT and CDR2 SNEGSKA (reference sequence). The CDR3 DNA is TGCAGTGCTAGAGCGGGCAGGGGAGGTGAAAAACTGTTTTTT. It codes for CSARAGRGGEKLFF.

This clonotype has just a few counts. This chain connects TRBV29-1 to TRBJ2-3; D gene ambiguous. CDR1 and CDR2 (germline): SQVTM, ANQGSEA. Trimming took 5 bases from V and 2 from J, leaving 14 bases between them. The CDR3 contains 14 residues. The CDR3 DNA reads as TGCAGCGTTACGGCAGGAATAAACACAGATACGCAGTATTTT. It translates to CSVTAGINTDTQYF.

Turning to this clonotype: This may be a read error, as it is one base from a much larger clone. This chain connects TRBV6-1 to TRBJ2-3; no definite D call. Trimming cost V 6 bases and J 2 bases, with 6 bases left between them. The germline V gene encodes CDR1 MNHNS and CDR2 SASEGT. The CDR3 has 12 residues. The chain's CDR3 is CASSWDTDTQYF. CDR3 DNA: TGTGCCAGCAGCTGGGACACAGATACGCAGTATTTT.

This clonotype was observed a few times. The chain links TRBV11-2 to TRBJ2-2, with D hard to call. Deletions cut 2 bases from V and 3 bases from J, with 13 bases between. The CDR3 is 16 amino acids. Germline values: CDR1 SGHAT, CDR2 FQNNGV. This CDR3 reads CASSLTEPMYTGELFF. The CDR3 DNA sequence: TGTGCCAGCAGCTTAACAGAACCGATGTACACCGGGGAGCTGTTTTTT.

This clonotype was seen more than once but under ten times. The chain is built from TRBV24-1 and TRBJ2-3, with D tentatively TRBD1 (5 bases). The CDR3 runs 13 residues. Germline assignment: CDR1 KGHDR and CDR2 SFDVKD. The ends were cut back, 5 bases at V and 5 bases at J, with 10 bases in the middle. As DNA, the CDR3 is TGTGCCACCAGTGCGCCCAGGGAAGATACGCAGTATTTT. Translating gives CATSAPREDTQYF.

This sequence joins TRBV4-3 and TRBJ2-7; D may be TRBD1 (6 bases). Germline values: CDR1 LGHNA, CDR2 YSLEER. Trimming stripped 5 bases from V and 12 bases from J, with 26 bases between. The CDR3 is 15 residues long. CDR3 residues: CASSETTDRISTRYF. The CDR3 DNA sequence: TGCGCCAGCAGCGAAACAACTGACAGGATATCTACGCGGTACTTC.

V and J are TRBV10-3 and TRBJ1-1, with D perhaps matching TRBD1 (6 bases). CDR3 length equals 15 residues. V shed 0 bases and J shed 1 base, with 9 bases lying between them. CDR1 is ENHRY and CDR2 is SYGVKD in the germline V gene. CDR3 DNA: TGTGCCATCAGTGAGTCAAGGGGGGGGAACACTGAAGCTTTCTTT. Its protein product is CAISESRGGNTEAFF.

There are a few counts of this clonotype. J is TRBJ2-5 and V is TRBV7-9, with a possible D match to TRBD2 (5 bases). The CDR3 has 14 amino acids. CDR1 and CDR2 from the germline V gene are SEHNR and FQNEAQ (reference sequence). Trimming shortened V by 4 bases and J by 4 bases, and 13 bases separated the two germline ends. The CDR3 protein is CASSSDSGIETQYF. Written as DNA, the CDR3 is TGTGCCAGCAGCTCGGACTCCGGAATAGAGACCCAGTACTTC. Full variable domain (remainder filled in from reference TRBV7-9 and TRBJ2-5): DTGVSQNPRHKITKRGQNVTFRCDPISEHNRLYWYRQTLGQGPEFLTYFQNEAQLEKSRLLSDRFSAERPKGSFSTLEIQRTEQGDSAMYLCASSSDSGIETQYFGPGTRLLVL.

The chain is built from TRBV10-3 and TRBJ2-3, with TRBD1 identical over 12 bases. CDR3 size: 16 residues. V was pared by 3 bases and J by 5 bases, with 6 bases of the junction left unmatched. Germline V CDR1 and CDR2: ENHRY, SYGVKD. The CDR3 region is CAISEKGQGAGDTQYF. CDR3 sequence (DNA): TGTGCCATCAGTGAAAAGGGACAGGGGGCCGGAGATACGCAGTATTTT.

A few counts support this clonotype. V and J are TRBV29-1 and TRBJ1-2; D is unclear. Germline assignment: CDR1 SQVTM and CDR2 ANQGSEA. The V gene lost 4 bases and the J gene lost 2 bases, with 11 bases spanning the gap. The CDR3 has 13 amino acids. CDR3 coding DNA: TGCAGCGTTGCCACCAGGCACAACTATGGCTACACCTTC. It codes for CSVATRHNYGYTF.

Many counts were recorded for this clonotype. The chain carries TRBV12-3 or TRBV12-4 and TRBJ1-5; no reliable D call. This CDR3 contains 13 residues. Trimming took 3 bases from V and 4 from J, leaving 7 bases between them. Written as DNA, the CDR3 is TGTGCCAGCAGTTTCGGCCCGAATCAGCCCCAGCATTTT. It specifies CASSFGPNQPQHF.

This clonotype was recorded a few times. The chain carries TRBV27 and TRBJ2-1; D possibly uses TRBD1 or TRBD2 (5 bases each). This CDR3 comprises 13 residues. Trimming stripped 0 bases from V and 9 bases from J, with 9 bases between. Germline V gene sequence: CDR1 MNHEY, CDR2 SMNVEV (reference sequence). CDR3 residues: CASSLSSGREQFF. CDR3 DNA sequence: TGTGCCAGCAGTTTATCGTCGGGGCGTGAGCAGTTCTTC.

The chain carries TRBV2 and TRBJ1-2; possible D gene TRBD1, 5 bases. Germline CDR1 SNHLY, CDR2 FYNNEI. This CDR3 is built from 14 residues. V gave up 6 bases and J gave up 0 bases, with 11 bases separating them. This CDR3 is CASRTGGPNYGYTF. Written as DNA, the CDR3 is TGTGCCAGCAGGACGGGGGGACCTAACTATGGCTACACCTTC.

CDR3 DNA sequence: TGCGCCAGCAGCCAGGTCTCCAGCTCTGGAAACACCATATATTTT. This gives the protein CASSQVSSSGNTIYF. The chain joins TRBV4-1 to TRBJ1-3; D is unresolved. The V gene lost 3 bases and the J gene lost 0 bases, with 9 bases spanning the gap. The CDR3 consists of 15 residues. Germline CDR1 is MGHRA and CDR2 is YSYEKL.

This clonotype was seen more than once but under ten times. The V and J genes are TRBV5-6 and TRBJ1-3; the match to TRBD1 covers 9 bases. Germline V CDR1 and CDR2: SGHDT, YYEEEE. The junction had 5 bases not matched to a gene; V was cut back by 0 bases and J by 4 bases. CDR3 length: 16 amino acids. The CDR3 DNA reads TGTGCCAGCAGCTTGGAGTACAGGGGGCAGGGAAACACCATATATTTT. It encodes CASSLEYRGQGNTIYF.

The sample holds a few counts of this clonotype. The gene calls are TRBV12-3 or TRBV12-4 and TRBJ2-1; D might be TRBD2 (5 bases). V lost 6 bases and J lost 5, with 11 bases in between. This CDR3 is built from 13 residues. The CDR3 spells CASRGFSDNEQFF. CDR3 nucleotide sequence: TGTGCCAGCAGAGGCTTTAGCGACAATGAGCAGTTCTTC.

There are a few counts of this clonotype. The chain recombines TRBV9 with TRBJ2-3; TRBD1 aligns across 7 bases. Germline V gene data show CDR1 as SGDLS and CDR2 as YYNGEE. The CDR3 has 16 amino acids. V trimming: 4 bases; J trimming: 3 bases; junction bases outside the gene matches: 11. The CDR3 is CASSPRTGPGTDTQYF. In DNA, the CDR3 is TGTGCCAGCAGCCCACGGACAGGACCCGGGACAGATACGCAGTATTTT.

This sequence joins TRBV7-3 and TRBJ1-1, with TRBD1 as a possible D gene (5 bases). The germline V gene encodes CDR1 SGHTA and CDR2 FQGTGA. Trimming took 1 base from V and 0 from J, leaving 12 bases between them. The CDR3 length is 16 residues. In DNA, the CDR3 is TGTGCCAGCAGCTTAAGTTTGGGACTCATGAACACTGAAGCTTTCTTT. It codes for CASSLSLGLMNTEAFF.

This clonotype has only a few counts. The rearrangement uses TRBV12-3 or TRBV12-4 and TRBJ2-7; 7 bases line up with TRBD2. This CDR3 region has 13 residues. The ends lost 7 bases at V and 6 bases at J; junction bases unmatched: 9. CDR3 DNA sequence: TGTGCCAGCACCAATGTACCGGGGGGCGAGCAGTACTTC. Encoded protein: CASTNVPGGEQYF.

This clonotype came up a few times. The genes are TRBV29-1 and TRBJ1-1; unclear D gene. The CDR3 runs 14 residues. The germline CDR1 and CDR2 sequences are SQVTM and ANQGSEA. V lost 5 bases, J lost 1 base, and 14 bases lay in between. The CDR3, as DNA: TGCAGCGTTAGTAGCGTCTTCGAGAACACTGAAGCTTTCTTT. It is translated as CSVSSVFENTEAFF. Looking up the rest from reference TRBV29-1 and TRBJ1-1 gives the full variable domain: SAVISQKPSRDICQRGTSLTIQCQVDSQVTMMFWYRQQPGQSLTLIATANQGSEATYESGFVIDKFPISRPNLTFSTLTVSNMSPEDSSIYLCSVSSVFENTEAFFGQGTRLTVV.